This T cell receptor beta chain emerged from a study of blood T cell repertoires in COVID-19. Study-wide context: Italy, Spain and the United States were the sources of the convalescent and acute COVID-19 samples. Sources were T cells, B-cell-depleted T cells, or PBMCs; the material itself was cDNA or gDNA.

V lost 0 bases and J lost 8; bases outside the gene matches: 5. The CDR3 has 15 residues. The germline V gene encodes CDR1 SGHDT and CDR2 YYEEEE. Methods used by the authors: For nucleated cells, counts were estimated from reference gene primer amplification. Assay: immunoSEQ multiplex PCR; the TCRdb copy retains only in-frame clones and omits some. V and J calls and clone size are those listed in that table; D and trimming were worked out from the DNA. The sample holds 100,000 to 150,000 clones, more than 60% seen once. Input material: peripheral blood. This receptor was taken from a woman in her sixties or seventies with acute or convalescent COVID-19. V and J are TRBV5-6 and TRBJ2-1, with 10 positions matching TRBD2. This CDR3 is CASSLVTSGIYEQFF. DNA for the CDR3: TGTGCCAGCAGCTTGGTAACTAGCGGGATATATGAGCAGTTCTTC.